A single T cell receptor beta chain is shown here with its context. Assay: immunoSEQ multiplex PCR; the TCRdb copy retains only in-frame clones and omits some. This sample has some 73,000 clones, with 85% to 95% found just once. This entry belongs to a study of technical replicates of blood from several donors. Trimming took 0 bases from V and 7 from J; bases not matched to a gene: 6. From germline, CDR1 is GTSNPN and CDR2 SVGIG (reference sequence). There are 15 residues in the CDR3. The specimen sequenced was PBMCs. This sequence was found in a human donor in good health. Some clones in this sample may be carry-over from other donors' samples. The rearrangement joins TRBV30 to TRBJ2-1, with 10 bases lining up with TRBD1. This CDR3 is CAWSVRGQGRNEQFF. DNA for the CDR3: TGTGCCTGGAGTGTTAGGGGACAGGGGCGAAATGAGCAGTTCTTC.